This T cell receptor (beta chain) appears in the sequencing data of a study of vaccination and CD4 T cells after COVID-19. On the study more broadly: Investigators stimulated cells with overlapping spike peptides drawn from SARS-CoV-2, HCoV-NL63, HCoV-OC43 and HCoV-229E. Regarding the study as a whole: The authors identified 304 of 307 vaccine-specific clones in convalescent patients as spike mono-reactive.

A remark on this clonotype: Antigen unknown.

The Oncomine TCR Beta short-read assay sequenced DNA from cultured CD4+ T cells. Scientists extracted genomic DNA from CD4+ T cells grown in culture. TCRdb called the PCR reads again in MiXCR, with one record for every CDR3 protein. The sample consists of roughly 10,000 distinct CDR3 sequences, 30% of them appearing once. The V end was cut by 3 bases, the J end by 7 bases, with 18 bases between. The CDR3 sequence is 15 residues long. Germline loops: CDR1 LNHDA, CDR2 SQIVND (reference sequence). Stated treatment: approximately 9-day PBMC culture with coronavirus spike peptide pools or control peptides (ViraFEST assay). TCRs were sequenced by ViraFEST after antigen-specific T cells had been expanded with peptide pools.

Sequencing was performed on CD4+ T cells from blood, cultured in vitro, taken after SARS-CoV-2 vaccination. The sequence came from a human donor who had recovered from COVID-19. The chain couples TRBV19 to TRBJ1-2, with D perhaps TRBD1 (6 bases). The DNA for the CDR3 is TGTGCCAGTAGTATGGGGCAGGGGATTGGAAGTGGCTACACCTTC. This sequence encodes CASSMGQGIGSGYTF.